One sample yielded the 25 T cell receptor beta chains listed below, sequenced in a study of cytomegalovirus exposure and HLA in healthy donors. 60 Vbeta and 13 Jbeta primers were used in PCR. Clones were sequenced by immunoSEQ multiplex PCR, and TCRdb holds only the in-frame ones, with some missing. The sample lists about 190,000 clones, around 84% occurring once. Input material: PBMCs. Source of these receptors: a woman in her fifties or sixties in good health and CMV-seropositive.

This clone has a single count. As DNA, the CDR3 is TGTGCCAGCTCACCACCAAGCGCAGAGACCCAGTACTTC. It translates to CASSPPSAETQYF. The chain is built from TRBV18 and TRBJ2-5; D is unresolved. The germline V and J ends were trimmed by 0 bases and 4 bases, with 6 bases remaining between them. Germline assignment: CDR1 KGHSH and CDR2 LQKENI. The CDR3 consists of 13 residues. Supplemented by reference TRBV18 and TRBJ2-5, the full variable domain reads NAGVMQNPRHLVRRRGQEARLRCSPMKGHSHVYWYRQLPEEGLKFMVYLQKENIIDESGMPKERFSAEFPKEGPSILRIQQVVRGDSAAYFCASSPPSAETQYFGPGTRLLVL.

This clone was seen just once. The chain links TRBV4-1 to TRBJ2-3; 7 bases fit TRBD2. The CDR3 is made up of 14 amino acids. Germline values: CDR1 MGHRA, CDR2 YSYEKL. V dropped 6 bases and J dropped 3; count of bases not matched to a gene: 6. CDR3 DNA: TGCGCCAGCAGGGACGCGGGGGTGACAGATACGCAGTATTTT. This codes for CASRDAGVTDTQYF.

The chain combines TRBV5-1 with TRBJ1-1; a possible D gene is TRBD1 (5 bases). The CDR3 covers 16 residues. Trimming took off 0 bases at V and 1 base at J, with 13 bases between the two ends. Per the germline V gene, CDR1 is SGHRS and CDR2 is YFSETQ. The CDR3 nucleotides read TGCGCCAGCAGCTTGGCCCTACAGGAGAGGAACACTGAAGCTTTCTTT. This gives the protein CASSLALQERNTEAFF.

Comments on this clone: At one end, the junction sequence differs from germline, possibly due to a read error. This chain uses TRBV5-6 with TRBJ2-3, with TRBD2 matching 8 bases. CDR1 is SGHDT and CDR2 is YYEEEE in the germline V gene. This CDR3 has 11 residues. The CDR3 nucleotides are TGTGCCAGCAGCCTCGGACTAGCTGTGACTTTT. This translates into CASSLGLAVTF.

J is TRBJ1-1 and V is TRBV4-3; 7 nucleotides align to TRBD1. The CDR3 is made up of 16 amino acids. CDR1 and CDR2 (germline): LGHNA, YSLEER. J was trimmed by 1 base and V by 3 bases; bases with no gene match: 8. The CDR3 sequence: CASSHGDRETNTEAFF. CDR3 sequence (DNA): TGCGCCAGCAGCCATGGGGACAGAGAAACGAACACTGAAGCTTTCTTT.

The rearrangement uses TRBV7-9 and TRBJ1-5; tentatively, D is TRBD1 (6 bases). The germline CDR1 and CDR2 sequences are SEHNR and FQNEAQ (reference sequence). Deletions cut 3 bases from V and 3 bases from J, with 15 bases between. The CDR3 is made up of 16 amino acids. The chain's CDR3 is CASSLGGQGFNQPQHF. The DNA for the CDR3 is TGTGCCAGCAGCTTGGGGGGGCAGGGCTTCAATCAGCCCCAGCATTTT.

The V and J genes are TRBV18 and TRBJ2-1; D not resolved. The length of the CDR3 is 13 residues. Germline V lookup: CDR1 KGHSH, CDR2 LQKENI. Trimming took 3 bases from V and 0 from J, leaving 3 bases between them. As DNA, the CDR3 is TGTGCCAGCTCACCGAGCTCCTACAATGAGCAGTTCTTC. Protein sequence: CASSPSSYNEQFF. The whole variable domain, remainder taken from reference TRBV18 and TRBJ2-1, is NAGVMQNPRHLVRRRGQEARLRCSPMKGHSHVYWYRQLPEEGLKFMVYLQKENIIDESGMPKERFSAEFPKEGPSILRIQQVVRGDSAAYFCASSPSSYNEQFFGPGTRLTVL.

V usage is TRBV7-9 and J usage is TRBJ2-5, with a possible D match to TRBD2 (5 bases). Trimming stripped 0 bases from V and 0 bases from J, with 14 bases between. CDR1 and CDR2 from the germline V gene are SEHNR and FQNEAQ (reference sequence). The CDR3 spans 17 residues. The CDR3 region has the DNA TGTGCCAGCAGCTTAGCGTCTTCGGGGTTAAACCAAGAGACCCAGTACTTC. Translation gives CASSLASSGLNQETQYF. The full variable domain, its missing parts supplied by reference TRBV7-9 and TRBJ2-5, is DTGVSQNPRHKITKRGQNVTFRCDPISEHNRLYWYRQTLGQGPEFLTYFQNEAQLEKSRLLSDRFSAERPKGSFSTLEIQRTEQGDSAMYLCASSLASSGLNQETQYFGPGTRLLVL.

This sequence joins TRBV5-1 and TRBJ2-5, with 7 bases fitting TRBD2. From germline, CDR1 is SGHRS and CDR2 YFSETQ. The V gene end was trimmed by 6 bases and the J gene end by 5 bases; junction bases not matched to a gene: 7. There are 13 residues in the CDR3. CDR3 in amino acids: CASNEAGGETQYF. In DNA, the CDR3 is TGCGCCAGCAACGAGGCCGGGGGGGAGACCCAGTACTTC.

The chain couples TRBV7-2 to TRBJ1-5; no definite D call. The CDR3 spans 13 residues. Germline CDR1 reads SGHTA; CDR2 reads FQGNSA. V was shortened by 5 bases and J by 6 bases, with 11 bases between the two germline ends. The CDR3: CASSPGMSQPQHF. DNA for the CDR3: TGTGCCAGCAGCCCGGGAATGAGTCAGCCCCAGCATTTT.

V and J are TRBV6-1 and TRBJ1-4; D is possibly TRBD1 (6 bases). Trimming left V 6 bases short and J 5 bases short, with 16 bases between. Per germline, CDR1 MNHNS and CDR2 SASEGT. The CDR3 runs 15 residues. The CDR3 here is CASRNTGSTNEKLFF. In DNA form, the CDR3 reads TGTGCCAGCAGAAACACAGGGAGTACCAATGAAAAACTGTTTTTT.

J is TRBJ1-1 and V is TRBV6-5; 8 bases align to TRBD1. Per germline, CDR1 MNHEY and CDR2 SVGAGI. The V gene end was trimmed by 5 bases and the J gene end by 2 bases; junction bases not matched to a gene: 4. CDR3 length: 14 residues. For the CDR3, the DNA is TGTGCCAGCAGTGACACAGGGGGTAACACTGAAGCTTTCTTT. Translated, it gives CASSDTGGNTEAFF.

This chain connects TRBV5-1 to TRBJ1-3; no firm D call. In germline, CDR1 is SGHRS, CDR2 YFSETQ. The V and J ends lost 4 bases and 4 bases respectively, with 12 bases between them. The CDR3 covers 14 residues. This chain's CDR3 is CASSLAGRGNTIYF. CDR3 sequence (DNA): TGCGCCAGCAGCCTTGCTGGGAGGGGAAACACCATATATTTT.

The rearrangement uses TRBV7-2 and TRBJ1-2, with D possibly TRBD1 on 5 matching bases. Germline loops: CDR1 SGHTA, CDR2 FQGNSA. Trimming stripped 5 bases from V and 5 bases from J, with 18 bases between. The CDR3 is 15 amino acids. Here the CDR3 DNA reads TGTGCCAGCAGCCCCGTATTCGACAGTTCTTATGGCTACACCTTC. This sequence encodes CASSPVFDSSYGYTF.

The chain employs TRBV18 and TRBJ2-5, with TRBD1 as a possible D gene (6 bases). CDR1 and CDR2 (germline): KGHSH, LQKENI. Trimming removed 6 bases from V and 5 bases from J, with 13 bases in between. The CDR3 loop spans 13 amino acids. The CDR3 sequence: CASSLGQRETQYF. The CDR3 DNA sequence: TGTGCCAGCTCTCTTGGACAGCGGGAGACCCAGTACTTC.

The chain carries TRBV5-4 and TRBJ1-2; possible D gene TRBD1, 6 bases. There are 16 residues in the CDR3. Germline V gives CDR1 SGHNT, CDR2 YYREEE (reference sequence). Deletions cut 0 bases from V and 3 bases from J, with 15 bases between. The CDR3 spells CASSLDTQGSDYGYTF. The CDR3 nucleotides are TGTGCCAGCAGCTTGGATACGCAGGGGTCGGACTATGGCTACACCTTC.

The table lists this clone with a count of one. V usage is TRBV12-5 and J usage is TRBJ2-1, with 8 bases lining up with TRBD2. Looked up from germline, CDR1 is LGHNT and CDR2 is FRNRAP. Trimming removed 6 bases from V and 6 bases from J; junction bases left unmatched: 10. The CDR3 has 15 amino acids. The CDR3 is CASGRGTGGVNEQFF. The CDR3 DNA sequence: TGTGCTAGTGGAAGAGGGACCGGGGGGGTCAATGAGCAGTTCTTC.

The chain links TRBV11-2 to TRBJ2-1; possibly TRBD1 for D (5 bases). Germline values: CDR1 SGHAT, CDR2 FQNNGV. The CDR3 consists of 15 residues. V was trimmed by 1 base and J by 0 bases, leaving 7 bases between them. CDR3 in amino acids: CASSLAGPSYNEQFF. As DNA, the CDR3 is TGTGCCAGCAGCTTAGCAGGGCCCTCCTACAATGAGCAGTTCTTC.

The chain carries TRBV11-1 and TRBJ2-5; D possibly corresponds to TRBD1 (5 bases). Judging by the DNA end, TRBJ2-7 fits better; the J call may be wrong. The CDR3 spans 15 residues. Germline-derived CDR1 and CDR2 are SGHAT and FQDESV (reference sequence). Here the CDR3 DNA reads TGTGCCAGCAGCCCCACCCGCTATACAGGTAACGAGCAGTACTTC. It specifies CASSPTRYTGNEQYF.

This chain uses TRBV7-8 with TRBJ2-5, with 10 bases identical to TRBD2. V gave up 4 bases and J gave up 13 bases; unmatched junction bases: 9. CDR1 and CDR2 from the germline V gene are SGHVS and FQNEAQ. This CDR3 comprises 13 residues. In DNA form, the CDR3 reads TGTGCCAGCAGCTCCCTTAGCGGGGGGCAGGCGTACTTC. It encodes CASSSLSGGQAYF.

The CDR3 DNA follows: TGTGCCAGCGCGTCGGGGGGATCTAGCACAGATACGCAGTATTTT. It translates to CASASGGSSTDTQYF. The rearrangement uses TRBV2 and TRBJ2-3; 7 bases are shared with TRBD2. The CDR3 is made up of 15 amino acids. Germline V gene data show CDR1 as SNHLY and CDR2 as FYNNEI. Trimming cost V 8 bases and J 0 bases; bases outside gene matches: 8. The full variable domain, in which reference TRBV2 and TRBJ2-3 provide the parts outside the CDR3, is EPEVTQTPSHQVTQMGQEVILRCVPISNHLYFYWYRQILGQKVEFLVSFYNNEISEKSEIFDDQFSVERPDGSNFTLKIRSTKLEDSAMYFCASASGGSSTDTQYFGPGTRLTVL.

This rearrangement joins TRBV6-1 to TRBJ1-2; D remains ambiguous. Germline assignment: CDR1 MNHNS and CDR2 SASEGT. There are 12 residues in the CDR3. V was cut by 7 bases and J by 6 bases, with 12 bases left in between. The CDR3 DNA reads as TGTGCCAGCATATCGTCCTCGGATGGCTACACCTTC. Amino acids: CASISSSDGYTF.

The chain links TRBV4-2 to TRBJ2-1; a weak D match, TRBD2 (6 bases). CDR3 length equals 16 residues. The germline V gene encodes CDR1 LGHNA and CDR2 YNFKEQ. Trimming removed 0 bases at V and 4 bases at J, with 13 bases between. In nucleotides, the CDR3 is TGTGCCAGCAGCCAAGAGGGGGGTTCCACTTACAATGAGCAGTTCTTC. Translation: CASSQEGGSTYNEQFF.

This rearrangement joins TRBV25-1 to TRBJ2-2, with 10 bases fitting TRBD2. The CDR3 length is 18 residues. Germline lookup yields CDR1 MGHDK and CDR2 SYGVNS. Germline trimming cut 4 bases from V and 2 bases from J; bases unmatched to any gene: 10. CDR3 sequence reads: CASSAYVGLADNTGELFF. CDR3 in DNA: TGTGCCAGCAGTGCATACGTCGGACTAGCGGATAACACCGGGGAGCTGTTTTTT.

The V and J genes are TRBV5-8 and TRBJ2-5, with D maybe TRBD2 (6 bases). The germline V gene encodes CDR1 SGHTS and CDR2 YDEGEE. The CDR3 spans 15 residues. Between the trimmed V and J ends, which lost 4 bases and 5 bases, there was a span of 18 bases. CDR3 nucleotides: TGTGCCAGCAGCCCCGGGACCGGGGGACGGGAGACCCAGTACTTC. Residues: CASSPGTGGRETQYF.